These T cell receptor beta chains were read from a single sample in a study of neurological immune-mediated disorders. TCRdb independently ran MiXCR on the 5' RACE reads; one entry per CDR3 protein. The sample lists 55,000 to 75,000 distinct CDR3 sequences; less than 5.5% were seen once. Input material: PBMCs. The receptors come from a woman under 40 with multiple sclerosis. CDR3s include the opening cysteine and the closing phenylalanine or tryptophan. The order of the fields is clone size, J gene, V gene, D gene, CDR3 DNA, CDR3 protein. A D gene is named only where the DNA matches it firmly. Clone size is given for some rows only: seen once, a few or many times, or a class if the clone is expanded.

many,TRBJ2-1,TRBV27,NA,TGTGCCAGCAGTTCGGCAGGTTCCTACAATGAGCAGTTCTTC,CASSSAGSYNEQFF
many,TRBJ2-3,TRBV11-2,NA,TGTGCCAGCAGCCCCCGGTCCCCTTTGCGGGGCACAGATACGCAGTATTTT,CASSPRSPLRGTDTQYF
medium-sized,TRBJ1-2,TRBV20-1,NA,TGCAGTGCCCGCCCAACTAGAGGCGGCTACACCTTC,CSARPTRGGYTF
many,TRBJ1-2,TRBV20-1,NA,TGCAGTGCTAGAGAGAGGCAGGCTCCGAGTCATGGCTACACCTTC,CSARERQAPSHGYTF
many,TRBJ2-5,TRBV28,TRBD2,TGTGCCAGCAGTTTAGCCGGGACTAGTCCCCAAGAGACCCAGTACTTC,CASSLAGTSPQETQYF
few,TRBJ1-5,TRBV20-1,TRBD1,TGCAGTGCTAGAGAGGGGACAGGGCTTCTGAATCAGCCCCAGAATTTT,CSAREGTGLLNQPQNF
NA,TRBJ1-1,TRBV21-1,NA,TGTGCCAGCAGCAAAGGGGGCGGGGGACAAGGGAACACTGAAGCTTTCTTT,CASSKGGGGQGNTEAFF
many,TRBJ1-6,TRBV12-3/TRBV12-4,NA,TGTGCCAGCAATGGCCCTAATTCACCCCTCAACTTT,CASNGPNSPLNF
many,TRBJ1-6,TRBV20-1,TRBD1,TGCAGTGCTAGAGAACGGGGGGACAGGGTAGTTTCACCCCTCCACTTT,CSARERGDRVVSPLHF
many,TRBJ2-3,TRBV7-8,TRBD1,TGTGCCAGCAGCTTAGGCCGGGACAGGGAATTTACAGATACGCAGTATTTT,CASSLGRDREFTDTQYF
many,TRBJ2-1,TRBV5-8,TRBD1,TGTGCCAGCAGCCTGACAGGGGGCAATGAGCAGTTCTTC,CASSLTGGNEQFF
many,TRBJ1-1,TRBV3-1,NA,TGTGCCAGCAGCCAAGGTGAGGGATTGACTGAAGCTTTCTTT,CASSQGEGLTEAFF
many,TRBJ1-5,TRBV3-1,NA,TGTGCCAGCAGCCAAGATTCAGCCCGGGTTCAGCATTTT,CASSQDSARVQHF
many,TRBJ1-5,TRBV20-1,TRBD1,TGCAGTGCTAGAGATTTGACAGGGGGCGGATGGTTACAGCCCCAGCATTTT,CSARDLTGGGWLQPQHF
many,TRBJ2-5,TRBV20-1,NA,TGCAGTGCTCAACGGGGGAACGGGCAGGAAACCCAGTACTTC,CSAQRGNGQETQYF
many,TRBJ2-3,TRBV5-1,TRBD2,TGCGCCAGCAGCCCCACGGCGGGGGGGCCCTCGGATACGCAGTATTTT,CASSPTAGGPSDTQYF
few,TRBJ1-5,TRBV12-3/TRBV12-4,NA,TGTGCCAGCACCAACGAGGGTTTAAGGAATCAGCCCCAGCATTTT,CASTNEGLRNQPQHF
many,TRBJ1-3,TRBV28,NA,TGTGCCAGCAGTTCCGGGGGGGCGGGAAACACCATATATTTT,CASSSGGAGNTIYF
many,TRBJ1-6,TRBV5-6,TRBD1,TGTGCCAGCAGCGCGGGACAGCTTAATTCACCCCTCCACTTT,CASSAGQLNSPLHF
many,TRBJ2-3,TRBV10-3,TRBD1,TGTGCCATCAGTGTGACAGGGGCCACAGATACGCAGTATTTT,CAISVTGATDTQYF
many,TRBJ2-3,TRBV7-2,TRBD2,TGTGCCAGCAGCTTAGAGCGGGGTTACACAGATACGCAGTATTTT,CASSLERGYTDTQYF
many,TRBJ1-3,TRBV10-2,NA,TGCGCCAGCAGTGAGAGAGGAGAAGCCATATATTTT,CASSERGEAIYF